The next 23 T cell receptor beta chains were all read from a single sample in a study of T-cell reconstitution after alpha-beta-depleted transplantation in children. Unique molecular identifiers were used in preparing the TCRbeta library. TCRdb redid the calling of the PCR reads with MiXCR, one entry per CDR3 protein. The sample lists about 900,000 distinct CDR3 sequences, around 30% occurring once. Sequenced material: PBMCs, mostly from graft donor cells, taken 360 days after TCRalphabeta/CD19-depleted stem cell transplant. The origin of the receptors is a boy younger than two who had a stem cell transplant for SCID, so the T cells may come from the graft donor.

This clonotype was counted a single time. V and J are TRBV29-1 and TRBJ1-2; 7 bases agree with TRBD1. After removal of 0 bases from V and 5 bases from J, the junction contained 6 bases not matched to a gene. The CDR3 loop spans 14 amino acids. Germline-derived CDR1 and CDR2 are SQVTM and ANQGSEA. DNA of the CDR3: TGCAGCGTTGAAGACTCGACAGGGCTGTATGGCTACACCTTC. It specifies CSVEDSTGLYGYTF.

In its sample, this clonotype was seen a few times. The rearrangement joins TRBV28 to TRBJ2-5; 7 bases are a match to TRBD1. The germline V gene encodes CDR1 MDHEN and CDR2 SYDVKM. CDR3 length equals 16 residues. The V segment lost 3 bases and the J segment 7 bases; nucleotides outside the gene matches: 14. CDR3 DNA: TGTGCCAGCAGTTTCGCGGCAGGGGGACAATATGCGACCCAGTACTTC. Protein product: CASSFAAGGQYATQYF.

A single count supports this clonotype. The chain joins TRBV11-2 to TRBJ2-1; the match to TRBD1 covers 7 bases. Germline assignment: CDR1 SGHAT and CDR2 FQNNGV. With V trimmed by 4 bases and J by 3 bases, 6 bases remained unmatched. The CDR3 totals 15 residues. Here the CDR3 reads CASSSHRQGYNEQFF. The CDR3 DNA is TGTGCCAGCAGCTCCCACCGACAGGGCTACAATGAGCAGTTCTTC.

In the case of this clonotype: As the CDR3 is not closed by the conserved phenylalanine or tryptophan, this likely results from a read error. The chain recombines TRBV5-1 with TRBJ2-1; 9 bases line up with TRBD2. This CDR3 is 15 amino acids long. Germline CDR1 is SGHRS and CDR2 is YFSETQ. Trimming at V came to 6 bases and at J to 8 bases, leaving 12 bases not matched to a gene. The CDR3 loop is CASKYLAGSGDEQFY. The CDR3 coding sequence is TGCGCCAGCAAGTATCTAGCGGGGTCGGGCGATGAGCAGTTCTAC.

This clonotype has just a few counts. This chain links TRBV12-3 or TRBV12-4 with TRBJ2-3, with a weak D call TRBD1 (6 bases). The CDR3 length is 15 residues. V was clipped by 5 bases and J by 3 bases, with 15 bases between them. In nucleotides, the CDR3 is TGTGCCAGCAGTAGAACAGGGTCGGGTACAGATACGCAGTATTTT. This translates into CASSRTGSGTDTQYF.

The CDR3 region has the DNA TGTGCCAGCAGCCTCCCCGGGACTAGCGGGGGGGCTTGGGATACGCAGTATTTT. Protein sequence: CASSLPGTSGGAWDTQYF. This chain uses TRBV4-2 with TRBJ2-3; 16 positions match TRBD2. V dropped 4 bases and J dropped 6; count of bases not matched to a gene: 10. The CDR3 loop spans 18 amino acids. Germline V gene lookup returns CDR1 LGHNA and CDR2 YNFKEQ.

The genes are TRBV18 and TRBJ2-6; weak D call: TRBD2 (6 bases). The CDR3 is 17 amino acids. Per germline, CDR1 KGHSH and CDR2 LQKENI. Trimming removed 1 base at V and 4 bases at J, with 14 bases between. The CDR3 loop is CASSPQAGTVGANVLTF. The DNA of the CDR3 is TGTGCCAGCTCACCACAGGCAGGGACTGTAGGGGCCAACGTCCTGACTTTC.

The CDR3 nucleotides are TGTGCCAGCAGCCTAGAACCGTACCGGGACGCAGCAAATACGCAGTATTTT. Protein: CASSLEPYRDAANTQYF. The J gene is TRBJ2-3, the V gene TRBV4-2; the D call may be TRBD1 or TRBD2 (5 bases each). Deletions cut 4 bases from V and 7 bases from J, with 24 bases between. The CDR3 covers 17 residues. Germline assignment: CDR1 LGHNA and CDR2 YNFKEQ.

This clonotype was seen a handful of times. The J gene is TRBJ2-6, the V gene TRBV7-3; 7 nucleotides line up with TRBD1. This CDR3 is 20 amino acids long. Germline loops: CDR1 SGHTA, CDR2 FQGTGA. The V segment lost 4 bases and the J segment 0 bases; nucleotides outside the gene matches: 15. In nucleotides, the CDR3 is TGTGCCAGCAGCTCCCGAGGAGACACCAGGGACAGCTCTGGGGCCAACGTCCTGACTTTC. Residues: CASSSRGDTRDSSGANVLTF.

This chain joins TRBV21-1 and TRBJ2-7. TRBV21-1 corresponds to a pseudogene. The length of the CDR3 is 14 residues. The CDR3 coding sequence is TGTGCCAGCAGCAAAAGGGGGAACCCCTACGAGCAGTACTTC. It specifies CASSKRGNPYEQYF.

The CDR3 loop is CAFSLGYGQGASGANVLTF. The CDR3 DNA reads TGTGCCTTCTCCCTGGGGTATGGACAGGGGGCCTCTGGGGCCAACGTCCTGACTTTC. The chain recombines TRBV3-1 with TRBJ2-6; 11 bases map to TRBD1. The CDR3 totals 19 residues. Trimming cost V 11 bases and J 0 bases; bases outside gene matches: 15. Germline V CDR1 and CDR2: LGHDT, YNNKEL (reference sequence). The full variable domain, completed using reference TRBV3-1 and TRBJ2-6, is DTAVSQTPKYLVTQMGNDKSIKCEQNLGHDTMYWYKQDSKKFLKIMFSYNNKELIINETVPNRFSPKSPDKAHLNLHINSLELGDSAVYFCAFSLGYGQGASGANVLTFGAGSRLTVL.

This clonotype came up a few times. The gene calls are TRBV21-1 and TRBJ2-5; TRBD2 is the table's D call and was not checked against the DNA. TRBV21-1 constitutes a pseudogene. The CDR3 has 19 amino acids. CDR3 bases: TGTGCCAGCAGCAAGATTGGGCTAGCGGGGGGAGCAGATAAAGAGACCCAGTACTTC. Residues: CASSKIGLAGGADKETQYF.

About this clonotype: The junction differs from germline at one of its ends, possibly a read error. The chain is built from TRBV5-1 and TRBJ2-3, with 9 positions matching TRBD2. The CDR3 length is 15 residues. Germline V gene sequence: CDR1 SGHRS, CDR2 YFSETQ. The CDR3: CASSSRLAGTDTQYF. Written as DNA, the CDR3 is TGTGCCAGCAGTTCCCGACTAGCGGGCACAGATACGCAGTATTTT.

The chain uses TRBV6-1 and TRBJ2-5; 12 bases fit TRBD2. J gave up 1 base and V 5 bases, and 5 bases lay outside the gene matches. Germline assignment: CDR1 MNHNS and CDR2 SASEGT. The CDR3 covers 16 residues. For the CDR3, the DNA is TGTGCCAGCAGTCCCCGACTAGCGGGGGTCCAAGAGACCCAGTACTTC. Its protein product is CASSPRLAGVQETQYF.

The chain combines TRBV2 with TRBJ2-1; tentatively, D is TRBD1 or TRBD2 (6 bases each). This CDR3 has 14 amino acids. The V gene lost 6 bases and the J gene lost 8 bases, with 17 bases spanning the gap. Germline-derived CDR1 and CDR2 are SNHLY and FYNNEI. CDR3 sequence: CASRRGTPGDEQFF. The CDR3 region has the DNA TGTGCCAGCAGGAGGGGGACTCCGGGGGATGAGCAGTTCTTC.

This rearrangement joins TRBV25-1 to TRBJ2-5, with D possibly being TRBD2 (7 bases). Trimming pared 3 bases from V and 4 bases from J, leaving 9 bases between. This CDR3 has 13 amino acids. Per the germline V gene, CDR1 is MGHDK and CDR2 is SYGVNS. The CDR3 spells CASSEGGLETQYF. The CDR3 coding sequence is TGTGCCAGCAGTGAGGGGGGGCTAGAGACCCAGTACTTC.

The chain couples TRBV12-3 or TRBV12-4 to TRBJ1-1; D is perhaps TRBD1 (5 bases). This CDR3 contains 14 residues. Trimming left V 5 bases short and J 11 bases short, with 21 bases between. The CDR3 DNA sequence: TGTGCCAGCAGTGGGGAGAGGGGCGTCACCCCCGCTTTCTTT. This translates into CASSGERGVTPAFF.

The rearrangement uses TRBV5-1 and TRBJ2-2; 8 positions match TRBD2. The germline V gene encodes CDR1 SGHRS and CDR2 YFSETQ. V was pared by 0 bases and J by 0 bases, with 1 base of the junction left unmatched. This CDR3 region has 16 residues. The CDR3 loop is CASSLVRGANTGELFF. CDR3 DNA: TGCGCCAGCAGCTTGGTGCGGGGGGCGAACACCGGGGAGCTGTTTTTT.

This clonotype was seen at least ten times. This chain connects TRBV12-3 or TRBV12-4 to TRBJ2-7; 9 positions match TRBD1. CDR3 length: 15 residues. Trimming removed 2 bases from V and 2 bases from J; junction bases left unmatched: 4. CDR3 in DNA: TGTGCCAGCAGTTTAAACAGGGGGCTTACCTACGAGCAGTACTTC. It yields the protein CASSLNRGLTYEQYF.

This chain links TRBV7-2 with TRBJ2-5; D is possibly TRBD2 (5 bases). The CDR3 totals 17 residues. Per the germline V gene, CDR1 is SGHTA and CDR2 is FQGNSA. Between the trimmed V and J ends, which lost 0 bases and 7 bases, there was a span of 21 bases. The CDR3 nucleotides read TGTGCCAGCAGCTTAGCGCGACGGCTGGCAGAAGGAGGGACCCAGTACTTC. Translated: CASSLARRLAEGGTQYF.

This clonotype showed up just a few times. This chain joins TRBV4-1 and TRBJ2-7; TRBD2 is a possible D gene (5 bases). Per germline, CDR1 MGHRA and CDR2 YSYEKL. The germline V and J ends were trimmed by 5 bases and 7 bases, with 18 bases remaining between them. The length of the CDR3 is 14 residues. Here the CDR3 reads CASSKGLAVMEQYF. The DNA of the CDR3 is TGCGCCAGCAGCAAAGGACTGGCGGTCATGGAGCAGTACTTC.

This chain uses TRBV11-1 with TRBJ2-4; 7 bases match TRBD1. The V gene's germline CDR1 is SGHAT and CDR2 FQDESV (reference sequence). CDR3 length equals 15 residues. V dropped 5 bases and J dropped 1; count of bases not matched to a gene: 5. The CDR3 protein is CASSQPGQAKNIQYF. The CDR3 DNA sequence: TGTGCCAGCAGCCAACCGGGACAGGCCAAAAACATTCAGTACTTC.

The CDR3 loop is CASRGEGTEAFF. CDR3 bases: TGTGCCAGCAGAGGCGAAGGAACTGAAGCTTTCTTT. V gene TRBV7-9 combines with J gene TRBJ1-1; no clear D. This CDR3 has 12 residues. Germline V gene lookup returns CDR1 SEHNR and CDR2 FQNEAQ (reference sequence). Trimming took 6 bases from V and 5 from J, leaving 10 bases between them.